What follows are 14 T cell receptor beta chains derived from one specimen sequenced in a study of cytomegalovirus exposure and HLA in healthy donors. Use of 60 Vbeta and 13 Jbeta primers characterized the PCR. Libraries were prepared by immunoSEQ multiplex PCR; TCRdb keeps only in-frame clonotypes and omits some of them. Found here are 150,000 or so clones, 74% of them singletons; the top ten hold about 2%. Sequencing input: PBMCs. These receptor sequences come from a young man in good health and CMV-seronegative.

This rearrangement joins TRBV7-9 to TRBJ2-3, with D hard to call. The ends were cut back, 4 bases at V and 1 base at J, with 9 bases in the middle. CDR1 is SEHNR and CDR2 is FQNEAQ in the germline V gene (reference sequence). The CDR3 consists of 14 residues. CDR3 protein: CASSSIVGTDTQYF. In DNA form, the CDR3 reads TGTGCCAGCAGCTCAATAGTGGGCACAGATACGCAGTATTTT.

This clone showed up just a few times. V and J are TRBV6-5 and TRBJ2-7; TRBD1 agrees at 8 bases. V was pared by 6 bases and J by 2 bases, with 6 bases of the junction left unmatched. Germline V CDR1 and CDR2: MNHEY, SVGAGI. CDR3 length: 14 amino acids. CDR3 sequence: CASSRGRRAYEQYF. CDR3 sequence (DNA): TGTGCCAGCAGCAGGGGGCGTCGGGCCTACGAGCAGTACTTC.

This clone was detected a few times. The chain is built from TRBV4-1 and TRBJ2-3; tentative D call: TRBD2 (6 bases). Germline CDR1 is MGHRA and CDR2 is YSYEKL. The CDR3 totals 13 residues. Trimming took off 5 bases at V and 2 bases at J, with 8 bases between the two ends. CDR3 bases: TGCGCCAGCAGCACGGGGGACACAGATACGCAGTATTTT. Translated: CASSTGDTDTQYF.

The rearrangement joins TRBV28 to TRBJ1-5, with TRBD1 matching 8 bases. The CDR3 is 16 residues long. Germline trimming cut 4 bases from V and 0 bases from J; bases unmatched to any gene: 5. Germline V CDR1 and CDR2: MDHEN, SYDVKM. Here the CDR3 DNA reads TGTGCCAGCAGTTCTGACAGGGGTGATAGCAATCAGCCCCAGCATTTT. Protein sequence: CASSSDRGDSNQPQHF.

This sequence joins TRBV30 and TRBJ1-2; 7 bases align to TRBD1. Germline V gives CDR1 GTSNPN, CDR2 SVGIG (reference sequence). The CDR3 totals 14 residues. Trimming at V came to 0 bases and at J to 5 bases, leaving 6 bases not matched to a gene. The CDR3 nucleotides read TGTGCCTGGAGTGTACATGGCAGGGGGTATGGCTACACCTTC. Residues: CAWSVHGRGYGYTF.

The rearrangement links TRBV2 to TRBJ2-1; a weak D match, TRBD1 (6 bases). Germline-derived CDR1 and CDR2 are SNHLY and FYNNEI. This CDR3 comprises 16 residues. Trimming cost V 4 bases and J 0 bases, with 13 bases left between them. CDR3 region: CASSGRTEGSYNEQFF. As DNA, the CDR3 is TGTGCCAGCAGTGGCAGGACAGAAGGCTCCTACAATGAGCAGTTCTTC.

The chain links TRBV4-2 to TRBJ2-5, with 9 positions matching TRBD1. The J call is in doubt because the DNA end fits TRBJ2-7 better. The CDR3 contains 15 residues. The germline V gene has CDR1 LGHNA and CDR2 YNFKEQ. CDR3 loop: CASRLTGGASYEQYF. The DNA of the CDR3 is TGTGCCAGCAGACTAACAGGGGGCGCCTCCTACGAGCAGTACTTC.

The chain combines TRBV27 with TRBJ2-1; 8 nucleotides align to TRBD2. The ends lost 8 bases at V and 3 bases at J; junction bases unmatched: 9. There are 15 residues in the CDR3. Germline lookup yields CDR1 MNHEY and CDR2 SMNVEV (reference sequence). The CDR3 protein is CASGTSGGYYNEQFF. DNA for the CDR3: TGTGCCAGCGGCACTAGCGGCGGTTACTACAATGAGCAGTTCTTC.

The J gene is TRBJ2-5, the V gene TRBV19, with D possibly matching TRBD2 (5 bases). CDR1 is LNHDA and CDR2 is SQIVND in the germline V gene (reference sequence). The V end lost 6 bases, the J end lost 2 bases, and 10 bases lay between the germline ends. This CDR3 has 13 amino acids. The CDR3 spells CASRQPGQETQYF. In DNA, the CDR3 is TGTGCCAGTAGGCAACCGGGGCAAGAGACCCAGTACTTC.

The chain links TRBV6-5 to TRBJ2-7; D remains unclear. This CDR3 has 15 residues. V was shortened by 0 bases and J by 2 bases, with 11 bases between the two germline ends. CDR1 is MNHEY, CDR2 SVGAGI, per germline. CDR3 sequence reads: CASSYSENPPYEQYF. The CDR3 DNA reads as TGTGCCAGCAGTTACTCGGAGAACCCTCCCTACGAGCAGTACTTC.

The V and J genes are TRBV6-1 and TRBJ1-2; 7 bases line up with TRBD1. Germline V gene lookup returns CDR1 MNHNS and CDR2 SASEGT. The CDR3 contains 14 residues. V dropped 8 bases and J dropped 1; count of bases not matched to a gene: 7. CDR3 loop: CASATGQLNYGYTF. The CDR3 nucleotides read TGTGCCAGCGCTACGGGACAGCTTAACTATGGCTACACCTTC.

This CDR3 reads CASSLGVLAGVGTGELFF. For the CDR3, the DNA is TGTGCCAGCAGCTTAGGGGTACTAGCGGGGGTTGGAACCGGGGAGCTGTTTTTT. This chain connects TRBV11-2 to TRBJ2-2; 11 positions match TRBD2. The CDR3 runs to 18 residues. The V segment lost 1 base and the J segment 5 bases; nucleotides outside the gene matches: 9. Germline lookup yields CDR1 SGHAT and CDR2 FQNNGV.

The chain links TRBV7-2 to TRBJ2-7, with a weak D call TRBD1 (5 bases). V shed 5 bases and J shed 0 bases, with 17 bases lying between them. Germline V CDR1 and CDR2: SGHTA, FQGNSA. The CDR3 is 16 amino acids. CDR3 region: CASSGSLSGYSYEQYF. For the CDR3, the DNA is TGTGCCAGCAGCGGCAGTCTTTCAGGGTACTCCTACGAGCAGTACTTC.

Points on this clone: Because the CDR3 is missing its conserved closing phenylalanine or tryptophan, this is likely a read error. This chain links TRBV5-4 with TRBJ1-1; D not certain. CDR3 length equals 15 residues. Per the germline V gene, CDR1 is SGHNT and CDR2 is YYREEE (reference sequence). Trimming took 2 bases from V and 0 from J, leaving 11 bases between them. The CDR3, as DNA: TGTGCCAGCAGCTTCTATGGACTGATGAACACTGAAGCTTTCTCT. This sequence encodes CASSFYGLMNTEAFS.